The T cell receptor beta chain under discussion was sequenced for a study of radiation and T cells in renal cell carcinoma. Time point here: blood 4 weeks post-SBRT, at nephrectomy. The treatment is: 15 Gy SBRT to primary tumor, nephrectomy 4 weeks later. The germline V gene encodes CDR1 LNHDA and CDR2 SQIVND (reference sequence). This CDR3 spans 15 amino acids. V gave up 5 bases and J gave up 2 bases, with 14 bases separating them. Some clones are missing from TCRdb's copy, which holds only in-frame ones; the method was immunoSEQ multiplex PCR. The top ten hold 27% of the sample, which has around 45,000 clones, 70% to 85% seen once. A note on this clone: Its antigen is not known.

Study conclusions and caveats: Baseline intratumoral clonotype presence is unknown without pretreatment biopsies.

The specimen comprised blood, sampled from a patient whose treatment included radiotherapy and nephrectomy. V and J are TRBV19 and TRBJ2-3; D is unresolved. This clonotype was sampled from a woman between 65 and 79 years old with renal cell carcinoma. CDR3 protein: CASSLFQEFTDTQYF. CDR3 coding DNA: TGTGCCAGTAGTCTATTTCAAGAATTCACAGATACGCAGTATTTT.